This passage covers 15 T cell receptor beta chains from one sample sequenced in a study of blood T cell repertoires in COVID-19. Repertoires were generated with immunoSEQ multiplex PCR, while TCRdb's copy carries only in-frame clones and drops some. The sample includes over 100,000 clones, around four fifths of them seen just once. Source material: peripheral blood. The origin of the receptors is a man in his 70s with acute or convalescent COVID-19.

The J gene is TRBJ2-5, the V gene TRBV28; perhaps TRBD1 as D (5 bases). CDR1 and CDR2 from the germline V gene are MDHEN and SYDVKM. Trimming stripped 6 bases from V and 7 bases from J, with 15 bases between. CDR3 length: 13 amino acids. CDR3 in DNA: TGTGCCAGCAGATCACCCGCTCAGGGGACCCAGTACTTC. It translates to CASRSPAQGTQYF.

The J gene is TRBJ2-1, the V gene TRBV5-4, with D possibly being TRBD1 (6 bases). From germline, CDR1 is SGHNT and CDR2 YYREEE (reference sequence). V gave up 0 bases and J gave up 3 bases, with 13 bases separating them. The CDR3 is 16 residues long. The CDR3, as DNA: TGTGCCAGCAGCTTGGGCCGACAGGCCCTCTACAATGAGCAGTTCTTC. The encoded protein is CASSLGRQALYNEQFF.

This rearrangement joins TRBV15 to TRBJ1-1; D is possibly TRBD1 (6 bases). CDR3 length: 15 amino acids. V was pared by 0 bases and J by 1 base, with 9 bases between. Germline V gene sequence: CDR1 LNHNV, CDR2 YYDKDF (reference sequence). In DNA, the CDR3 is TGTGCCACCAGCAGAGACGGGGGGCCGAACACTGAAGCTTTCTTT. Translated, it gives CATSRDGGPNTEAFF.

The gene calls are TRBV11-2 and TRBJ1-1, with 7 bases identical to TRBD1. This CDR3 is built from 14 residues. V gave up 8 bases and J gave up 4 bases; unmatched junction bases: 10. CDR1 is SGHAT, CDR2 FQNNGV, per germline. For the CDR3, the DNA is TGTGCCAGCGGGAAAAGAACAGGGGTCACTGAAGCTTTCTTT. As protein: CASGKRTGVTEAFF. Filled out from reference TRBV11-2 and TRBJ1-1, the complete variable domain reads EAGVAQSPRYKIIEKRQSVAFWCNPISGHATLYWYQQILGQGPKLLIQFQNNGVVDDSQLPKDRFSAERLKGVDSTLKIQPAKLEDSAVYLCASGKRTGVTEAFFGQGTRLTVV.

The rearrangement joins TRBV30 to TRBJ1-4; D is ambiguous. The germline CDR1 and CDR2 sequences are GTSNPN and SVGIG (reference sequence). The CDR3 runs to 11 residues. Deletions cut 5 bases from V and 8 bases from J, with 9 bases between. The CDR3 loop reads CAWGIREKLFF. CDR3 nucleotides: TGTGCCTGGGGCATTAGAGAAAAACTGTTTTTT.

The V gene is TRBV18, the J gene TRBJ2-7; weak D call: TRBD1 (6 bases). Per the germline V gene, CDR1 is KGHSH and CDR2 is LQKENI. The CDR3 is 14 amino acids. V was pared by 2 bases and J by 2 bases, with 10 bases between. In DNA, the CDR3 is TGTGCCAGCTCACCAAGGGGACACGCCTACGAGCAGTACTTC. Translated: CASSPRGHAYEQYF.

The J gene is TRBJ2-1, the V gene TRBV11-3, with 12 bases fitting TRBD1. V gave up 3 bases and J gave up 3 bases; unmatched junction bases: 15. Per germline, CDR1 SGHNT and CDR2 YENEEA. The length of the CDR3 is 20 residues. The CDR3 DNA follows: TGTGCCAGCAGCTTTTTGGTACCGGGACAGGGGGCTTACTTCTACAATGAGCAGTTCTTC. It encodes CASSFLVPGQGAYFYNEQFF.

CDR3 protein: CAISELVRLNTGELFF. For the CDR3, the DNA is TGTGCCATCAGTGAGTTAGTAAGACTAAACACCGGGGAGCTGTTTTTT. The chain recombines TRBV10-3 with TRBJ2-2; a possible D gene is TRBD2 (5 bases). CDR1 and CDR2 from the germline V gene are ENHRY and SYGVKD. This CDR3 is built from 16 residues. The V gene lost 1 base and the J gene lost 2 bases, with 11 bases spanning the gap.

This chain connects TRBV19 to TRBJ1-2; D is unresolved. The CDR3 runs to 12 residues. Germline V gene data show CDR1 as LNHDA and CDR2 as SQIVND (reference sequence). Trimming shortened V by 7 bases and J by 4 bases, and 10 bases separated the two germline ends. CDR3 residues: CASTLEGYGYTF. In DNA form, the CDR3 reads TGTGCCAGTACCCTGGAGGGCTATGGCTACACCTTC.

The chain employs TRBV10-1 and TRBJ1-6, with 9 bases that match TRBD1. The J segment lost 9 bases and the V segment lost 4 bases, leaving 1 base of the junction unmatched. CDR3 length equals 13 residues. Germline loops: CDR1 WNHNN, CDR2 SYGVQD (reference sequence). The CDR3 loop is CASSATGGSPLHF. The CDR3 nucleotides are TGCGCCAGCAGTGCGACAGGGGGTTCACCCCTCCACTTT.

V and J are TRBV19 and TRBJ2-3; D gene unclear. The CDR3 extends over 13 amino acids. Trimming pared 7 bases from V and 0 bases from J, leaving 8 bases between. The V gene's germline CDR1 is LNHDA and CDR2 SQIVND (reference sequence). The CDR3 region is CASTPGSTDTQYF. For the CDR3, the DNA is TGTGCCAGTACCCCAGGCAGCACAGATACGCAGTATTTT. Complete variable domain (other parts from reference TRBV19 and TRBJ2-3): DGGITQSPKYLFRKEGQNVTLSCEQNLNHDAMYWYRQDPGQGLRLIYYSQIVNDFQKGDIAEGYSVSREKKESFPLTVTSAQKNPTAFYLCASTPGSTDTQYFGPGTRLTVL.

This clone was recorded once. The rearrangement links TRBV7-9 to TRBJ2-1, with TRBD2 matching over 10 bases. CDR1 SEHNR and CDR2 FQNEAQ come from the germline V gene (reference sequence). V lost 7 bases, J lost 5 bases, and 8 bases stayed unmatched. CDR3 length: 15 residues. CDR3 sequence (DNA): TGTGCCAGCACCTCCGGACTAGCGGACAACAATGAGCAGTTCTTC. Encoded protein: CASTSGLADNNEQFF.

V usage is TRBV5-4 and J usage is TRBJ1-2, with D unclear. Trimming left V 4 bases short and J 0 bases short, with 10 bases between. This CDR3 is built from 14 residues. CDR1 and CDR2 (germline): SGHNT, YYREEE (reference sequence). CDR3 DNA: TGTGCCAGCAGCATTCCCCTAGCTAACTATGGCTACACCTTC. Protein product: CASSIPLANYGYTF.

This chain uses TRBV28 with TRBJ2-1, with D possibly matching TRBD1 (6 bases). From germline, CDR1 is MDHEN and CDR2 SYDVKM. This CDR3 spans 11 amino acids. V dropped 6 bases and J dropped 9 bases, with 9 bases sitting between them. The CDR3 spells CASSLQGEQFF. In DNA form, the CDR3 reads TGTGCCAGCAGCTTACAGGGTGAGCAGTTCTTC.

DNA for the CDR3: TGTGCCAGTAGTATCCTCTCGACATTTTCTGGAAACACCATATATTTT. This codes for CASSILSTFSGNTIYF. The chain carries TRBV19 and TRBJ1-3; D uncertain. CDR1 LNHDA and CDR2 SQIVND come from the germline V gene (reference sequence). Deletions cut 3 bases from V and 1 base from J, with 13 bases between. This CDR3 is built from 16 residues. The whole variable domain, filled in from reference TRBV19 and TRBJ1-3, reads DGGITQSPKYLFRKEGQNVTLSCEQNLNHDAMYWYRQDPGQGLRLIYYSQIVNDFQKGDIAEGYSVSREKKESFPLTVTSAQKNPTAFYLCASSILSTFSGNTIYFGEGSWLTVV.